This T cell receptor beta chain is from a study of cytomegalovirus exposure and HLA in healthy donors. The V gene's germline CDR1 is SGHRS and CDR2 YFSETQ. This CDR3 comprises 15 residues. The V and J ends lost 1 base and 2 bases respectively, with 12 bases between them. PCR employed 60 Vbeta and 13 Jbeta primers. The protocol was immunoSEQ multiplex PCR, while the TCRdb copy is restricted to in-frame clones and leaves out a portion. The repertoire holds over 100,000 clones, with about 70% as singletons. This TCR was sampled from a woman aged 30 to 39 in good health and CMV-seronegative. The sample taken for sequencing was PBMCs. The chain joins TRBV5-1 to TRBJ1-1, with D possibly being TRBD1 (6 bases). CDR3 protein: CASSLMGHRNTEAFF. The CDR3 nucleotides read TGCGCCAGCAGCTTGATGGGACATAGAAACACTGAAGCTTTCTTT.